Below are 29 T cell receptor beta chains sequenced from a single sample in a study of blood T cell repertoires in COVID-19. Method: immunoSEQ multiplex PCR; TCRdb's copy keeps in-frame clones and lacks some. This sample carries roughly 250,000 clones, roughly 87% of them seen once, and the ten largest clones take around 0.8%. Sample: peripheral blood. The receptors come from a woman younger than 45 with acute or convalescent COVID-19.

The chain combines TRBV7-2 with TRBJ1-3, with TRBD1 identical over 7 bases. The germline gives CDR1 SGHTA, CDR2 FQGNSA. J was trimmed by 0 bases and V by 9 bases; bases with no gene match: 11. This CDR3 has 16 residues. The CDR3 sequence is CASTRDRLSSGNTIYF. The CDR3 nucleotides are TGTGCCAGTACGCGGGACAGATTATCCTCTGGAAACACCATATATTTT.

Worth noting for this clone: At one end, the junction sequence differs from germline, possibly due to a read error. The chain carries TRBV5-6 and TRBJ2-2; 8 bases line up with TRBD1. Germline assignment: CDR1 SGHDT and CDR2 YYEEEE. The CDR3 totals 15 residues. The chain's CDR3 is CASTLGTGNTGELFF. CDR3 in DNA: TGTGCCAGCACCTTGGGGACAGGGAACACCGGGGAGCTGTTTTTT.

The chain uses TRBV19 and TRBJ2-7; the D gene is possibly TRBD2 (6 bases). From germline, CDR1 is LNHDA and CDR2 SQIVND (reference sequence). V dropped 2 bases and J dropped 3 bases, with 8 bases sitting between them. The CDR3 extends over 13 amino acids. The CDR3 DNA sequence: TGTGCCAGTAGTATAACGGGAGTCTACGAGCAGTACTTC. Its translation is CASSITGVYEQYF. The full variable domain, in which reference TRBV19 and TRBJ2-7 provide the parts outside the CDR3, is DGGITQSPKYLFRKEGQNVTLSCEQNLNHDAMYWYRQDPGQGLRLIYYSQIVNDFQKGDIAEGYSVSREKKESFPLTVTSAQKNPTAFYLCASSITGVYEQYFGPGTRLTVT.

This chain uses TRBV7-7 with TRBJ2-1, with D unclear. Trimming removed 2 bases at V and 7 bases at J, with 9 bases between. The germline V gene encodes CDR1 SSHAT and CDR2 FNYEAQ (reference sequence). The CDR3 loop spans 13 amino acids. The DNA of the CDR3 is TGTGCCAGCAGCTTACGTCCCGGGAATGAGCAGTTCTTC. Translation: CASSLRPGNEQFF.

V is TRBV7-8 and J is TRBJ2-3, with 7 bases lining up with TRBD2. V dropped 4 bases and J dropped 2; count of bases not matched to a gene: 3. In germline, CDR1 is SGHVS, CDR2 FQNEAQ. The CDR3 has 14 residues. CDR3 in amino acids: CASSWSGVTDTQYF. CDR3 nucleotides: TGTGCCAGCAGCTGGAGCGGGGTCACAGATACGCAGTATTTT.

The chain couples TRBV24-1 to TRBJ1-5; D perhaps matches TRBD1 (6 bases). The V gene's germline CDR1 is KGHDR and CDR2 SFDVKD. The V and J ends lost 5 bases and 4 bases respectively, with 8 bases between them. The CDR3 is 13 residues long. The chain's CDR3 is CATSGQGNQPQHF. In nucleotides, the CDR3 is TGTGCCACCAGTGGGCAGGGGAATCAGCCCCAGCATTTT.

The chain links TRBV21-1 to TRBJ1-5; TRBD1, as called in the table, went unchecked against the DNA. TRBV21-1 is listed as a pseudogene. The CDR3 is 18 amino acids. The CDR3 DNA reads TGTGCCAGCAGCCTATCAGGTAGGGGGTCTCCCACCTATCAGCCCCAGCATTTT. Translating it yields CASSLSGRGSPTYQPQHF.

This chain links TRBV9 with TRBJ2-2, with D hard to call. Germline CDR1 SGDLS, CDR2 YYNGEE. This CDR3 comprises 15 residues. Trimming pared 4 bases from V and 4 bases from J, leaving 14 bases between. For the CDR3, the DNA is TGTGCCAGCAGCCCCACGAGACACCCCACCGGGGAGCTGTTTTTT. It is translated as CASSPTRHPTGELFF.

The CDR3 nucleotides are TGTGCCAGCAGCCGATTAGGTGATGATCGGGCCCAGTACTTC. Translated: CASSRLGDDRAQYF. V and J are TRBV3-1 (or the pseudogene TRBV3-2) and TRBJ2-5; D unclear. Germline V gene data show CDR1 as LGHDT and CDR2 as YNNKEL (reference sequence). Trimming removed 4 bases from V and 9 bases from J, with 18 bases in between. CDR3 length: 14 residues.

This clone was seen a single time. CDR3 protein: CSVEGQSYEQYF. The CDR3 coding sequence is TGCAGCGTCGAGGGACAGTCCTACGAGCAGTACTTC. The genes are TRBV29-1 and TRBJ2-7; the match to TRBD1 covers 7 bases. The V segment lost 6 bases and the J segment 1 base; nucleotides outside the gene matches: 3. The length of the CDR3 is 12 residues. The germline gives CDR1 SQVTM, CDR2 ANQGSEA.

The V gene is TRBV5-5, the J gene TRBJ2-5; possible D gene TRBD1, 6 bases. V was shortened by 0 bases and J by 2 bases, with 14 bases between the two germline ends. Germline values: CDR1 SGHKS, CDR2 YYEKEE (reference sequence). The CDR3 is made up of 16 amino acids. The CDR3 nucleotides are TGTGCCAGCAGCTTGGCTCTGGGCAGGGGACAAGAGACCCAGTACTTC. Amino acid sequence: CASSLALGRGQETQYF. Filled out from reference TRBV5-5 and TRBJ2-5, the complete variable domain reads DAGVTQSPTHLIKTRGQQVTLRCSPISGHKSVSWYQQVLGQGPQFIFQYYEKEERGRGNFPDRFSARQFPNYSSELNVNALLLGDSALYLCASSLALGRGQETQYFGPGTRLLVL.

The rearrangement joins TRBV19 to TRBJ1-1, with D possibly TRBD1 on 5 matching bases. The CDR3 has 15 residues. Germline V gene sequence: CDR1 LNHDA, CDR2 SQIVND (reference sequence). Trimming pared 8 bases from V and 2 bases from J, leaving 18 bases between. The CDR3 spells CASRPDQGPNTEAFF. The CDR3 coding sequence is TGTGCCAGTCGACCGGACCAGGGTCCCAACACTGAAGCTTTCTTT.

The V gene is TRBV5-6, the J gene TRBJ2-7; 9 bases fit TRBD2. Per the germline V gene, CDR1 is SGHDT and CDR2 is YYEEEE. V was clipped by 1 base and J by 2 bases; unmatched bases: 4. This CDR3 comprises 15 residues. CDR3 region: CASSLSLAGTYEQYF. DNA for the CDR3: TGTGCCAGCAGCTTGTCCCTAGCGGGGACCTACGAGCAGTACTTC.

The V call is TRBV10-3, the J call TRBJ2-3; TRBD2 matches at 14 bases. V shed 5 bases, J shed 2 bases, and the junction held 6 bases outside the gene matches. This CDR3 is 17 amino acids long. Germline CDR1 reads ENHRY; CDR2 reads SYGVKD. In nucleotides, the CDR3 is TGTGCCATCAGTATAAAGGGACTAGCGGGGGACACAGATACGCAGTATTTT. This translates into CAISIKGLAGDTDTQYF.

The chain is built from TRBV5-4 and TRBJ2-7; 11 positions agree with TRBD2. Trimming cost V 3 bases and J 7 bases; bases outside gene matches: 9. The CDR3 covers 15 residues. The V gene's germline CDR1 is SGHNT and CDR2 YYREEE (reference sequence). The CDR3 DNA follows: TGTGCCAGCAGCTCCTCACTAGCGGGAGTGAGAGAGCAGTACTTC. Protein sequence: CASSSSLAGVREQYF.

The V and J genes are TRBV6-2 or TRBV6-3 and TRBJ2-7; 8 bases agree with TRBD1. With 5 bases clipped from V and 3 bases from J, the junction kept 6 bases outside the gene matches. Germline V lookup: CDR1 MNHEY, CDR2 SVGEGT. The CDR3 has 14 amino acids. CDR3 in DNA: TGTGCCAGCAGTCCCTTCGGACAGGGCTACGAGCAGTACTTC. Its translation: CASSPFGQGYEQYF.

The CDR3 coding sequence is TGTGCCAGCAGCCTACAGGGGTTTTCTGGAAACACCATATATTTT. It translates to CASSLQGFSGNTIYF. The chain is built from TRBV7-2 and TRBJ1-3, with 7 bases that match TRBD1. The CDR3 runs to 15 residues. V was clipped by 5 bases and J by 1 base; unmatched bases: 5. Germline CDR1 is SGHTA and CDR2 is FQGNSA.

The count of this clone is one. The genes are TRBV30 and TRBJ2-7; D not certain. In germline, CDR1 is GTSNPN, CDR2 SVGIG (reference sequence). This CDR3 comprises 13 residues. Trimming took 1 base from V and 3 from J, leaving 10 bases between them. The CDR3 region is CAWSAVPFYEQYF. The CDR3, as DNA: TGTGCCTGGAGTGCGGTACCCTTCTACGAGCAGTACTTC.

The chain carries TRBV12-5 and TRBJ2-7, with D uncertain. The CDR3 spans 11 residues. Germline CDR1 and CDR2: LGHNT and FRNRAP. V was pared by 5 bases and J by 5 bases, with 7 bases between. The CDR3 DNA is TGTGCTAGTGGTCTCCAGGACGAGCAGTACTTC. Amino acids: CASGLQDEQYF.

This chain uses TRBV7-9 with TRBJ2-5; TRBD1 is a possible D gene (5 bases). The CDR3 runs to 15 residues. Trimming cost V 3 bases and J 4 bases, with 15 bases left between them. Germline V gene data show CDR1 as SEHNR and CDR2 as FQNEAQ (reference sequence). The CDR3 is CASSFGTGPGETQYF. In DNA, the CDR3 is TGTGCCAGCAGCTTTGGAACAGGACCTGGAGAGACCCAGTACTTC.

This chain joins TRBV19 and TRBJ2-2; 8 bases match TRBD1. V gave up 7 bases and J gave up 1 base; unmatched junction bases: 5. There are 15 residues in the CDR3. Germline V gene lookup returns CDR1 LNHDA and CDR2 SQIVND (reference sequence). CDR3 amino acids: CASTLGQGNTGELFF. In DNA form, the CDR3 reads TGTGCCAGTACCCTTGGACAGGGGAACACCGGGGAGCTGTTTTTT.

This sequence joins TRBV7-2 and TRBJ2-3; TRBD2 matches at 13 bases. Germline lookup yields CDR1 SGHTA and CDR2 FQGNSA. This CDR3 has 19 residues. V was clipped by 0 bases and J by 6 bases; unmatched bases: 12. CDR3 in amino acids: CASSLALPTSGRAQDTQYF. The CDR3 DNA reads as TGTGCCAGCAGCTTAGCTCTACCCACTAGCGGGAGGGCGCAGGATACGCAGTATTTT.

The rearrangement joins TRBV6-5 to TRBJ1-2, with a tentative D call TRBD1 (5 bases). Trimming removed 8 bases from V and 4 bases from J, with 8 bases in between. The length of the CDR3 is 11 residues. The germline V gene has CDR1 MNHEY and CDR2 SVGAGI. The CDR3 loop is CASGQFYGYTF. CDR3 DNA: TGTGCCAGCGGACAATTCTATGGCTACACCTTC.

Here the CDR3 DNA reads TGTGCCAGCAGCTTAGGGACTAGCGGGTACTACGAGCAGTACTTC. Translated: CASSLGTSGYYEQYF. This sequence joins TRBV3-1 (or the pseudogene TRBV3-2) and TRBJ2-7, with TRBD2 matching 12 bases. After removal of 5 bases from V and 3 bases from J, the junction contained 5 bases not matched to a gene. The CDR3 has 15 amino acids. Germline loops: CDR1 LGHDT, CDR2 YNNKEL (reference sequence).

The rearrangement links TRBV25-1 to TRBJ1-5; TRBD1 is a possible D gene (6 bases). V was clipped by 4 bases and J by 5 bases, with 15 bases between them. The CDR3 is 15 residues long. Germline V gene data show CDR1 as MGHDK and CDR2 as SYGVNS. The CDR3 DNA sequence: TGTGCCAGCAGTGGCACAGGGTCTCGGGATCAGCCCCAGCATTTT. Encoded protein: CASSGTGSRDQPQHF.

The chain uses TRBV7-9 and TRBJ1-2; tentative D call: TRBD1 (5 bases). This CDR3 is 15 amino acids long. Trimming removed 5 bases at V and 6 bases at J, with 19 bases between. From germline, CDR1 is SEHNR and CDR2 FQNEAQ (reference sequence). The CDR3, as DNA: TGTGCCAGCAGCCCCCAAGGGGTTGCCGTCGATGGCTACACCTTC. Translated: CASSPQGVAVDGYTF.

The chain recombines TRBV7-2 with TRBJ2-7; 9 nucleotides match TRBD1. Trimming cost V 4 bases and J 6 bases; bases outside gene matches: 10. This CDR3 has 15 residues. Germline CDR1 is SGHTA and CDR2 is FQGNSA. The CDR3 DNA is TGTGCCAGCAGCTCGGTGGGGGACAGGGAATCCGAGCAGTACTTC. Translation: CASSSVGDRESEQYF.

The V gene is TRBV30, the J gene TRBJ1-5; the D is unclear. The V and J ends lost 1 base and 7 bases respectively, with 11 bases between them. Germline assignment: CDR1 GTSNPN and CDR2 SVGIG (reference sequence). The CDR3 contains 13 residues. Here the CDR3 DNA reads TGTGCCTGGAGTGGGCAGGCACAACAGCCCCAGCATTTT. Its translation is CAWSGQAQQPQHF.

The gene calls are TRBV7-2 and TRBJ2-3; unclear D gene. In germline, CDR1 is SGHTA, CDR2 FQGNSA. Between the trimmed V and J ends, which lost 4 bases and 0 bases, there was a span of 2 bases. This CDR3 has 12 residues. The CDR3 region is CASSSSTDTQYF. The CDR3 nucleotides are TGTGCCAGCAGCTCTAGCACAGATACGCAGTATTTT.